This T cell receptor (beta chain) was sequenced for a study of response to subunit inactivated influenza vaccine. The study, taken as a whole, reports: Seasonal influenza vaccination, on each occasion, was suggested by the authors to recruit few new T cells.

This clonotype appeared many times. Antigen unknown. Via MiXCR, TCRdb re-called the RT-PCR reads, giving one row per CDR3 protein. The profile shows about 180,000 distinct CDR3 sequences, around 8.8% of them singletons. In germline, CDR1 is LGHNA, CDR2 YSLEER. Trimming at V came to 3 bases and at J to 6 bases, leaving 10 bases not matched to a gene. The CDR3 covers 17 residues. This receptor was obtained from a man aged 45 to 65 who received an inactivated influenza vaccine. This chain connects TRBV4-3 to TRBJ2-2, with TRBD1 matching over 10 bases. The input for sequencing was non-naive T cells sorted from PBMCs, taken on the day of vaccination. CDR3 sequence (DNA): TGCGCCAGCAGCCAGGACCCGGGACAGGGGAGGGCCGGGGAGCTGTTTTTT. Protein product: CASSQDPGQGRAGELFF.